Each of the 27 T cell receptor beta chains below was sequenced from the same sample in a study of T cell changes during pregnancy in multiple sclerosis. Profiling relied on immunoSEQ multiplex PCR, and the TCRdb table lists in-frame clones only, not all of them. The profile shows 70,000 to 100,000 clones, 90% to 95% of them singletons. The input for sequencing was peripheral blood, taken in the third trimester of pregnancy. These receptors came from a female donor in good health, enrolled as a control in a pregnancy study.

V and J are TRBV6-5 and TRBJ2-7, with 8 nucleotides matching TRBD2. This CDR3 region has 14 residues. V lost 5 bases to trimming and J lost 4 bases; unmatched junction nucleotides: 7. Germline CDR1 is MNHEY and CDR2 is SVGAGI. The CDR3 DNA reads TGTGCCAGCAGTACCGGGAGGGGGGCATACGAGCAGTACTTC. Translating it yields CASSTGRGAYEQYF.

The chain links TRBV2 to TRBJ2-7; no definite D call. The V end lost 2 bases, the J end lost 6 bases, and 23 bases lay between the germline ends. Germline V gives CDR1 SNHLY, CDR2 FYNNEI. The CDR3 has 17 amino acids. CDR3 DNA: TGTGCCAGCAGTGAATCTGCGTTTTGGTCCCCCTACAGCGAGCAGTACTTC. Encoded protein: CASSESAFWSPYSEQYF.

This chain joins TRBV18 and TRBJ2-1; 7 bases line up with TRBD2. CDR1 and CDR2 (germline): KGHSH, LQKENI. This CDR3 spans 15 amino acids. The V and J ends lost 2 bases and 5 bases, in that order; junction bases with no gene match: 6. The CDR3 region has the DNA TGTGCCAGCTCACCAGCAACTAGCGCTAACAATGAGCAGTTCTTC. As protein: CASSPATSANNEQFF.

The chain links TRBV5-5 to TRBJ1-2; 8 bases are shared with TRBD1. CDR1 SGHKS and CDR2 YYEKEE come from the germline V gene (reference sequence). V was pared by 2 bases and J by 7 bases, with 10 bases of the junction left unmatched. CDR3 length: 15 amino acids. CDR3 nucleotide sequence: TGTGCCAGCAGCTTTTCGACAGGGGAGAAGGGTGGCTACACCTTC. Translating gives CASSFSTGEKGGYTF.

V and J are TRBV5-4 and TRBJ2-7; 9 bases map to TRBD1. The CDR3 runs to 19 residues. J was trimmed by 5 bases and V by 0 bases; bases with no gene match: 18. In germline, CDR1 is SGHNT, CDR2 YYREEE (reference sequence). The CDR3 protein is CASSLGAPGDDRGLHEQYF. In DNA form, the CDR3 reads TGTGCCAGCAGCTTGGGGGCCCCCGGGGACGACAGGGGGTTACACGAGCAGTACTTC.

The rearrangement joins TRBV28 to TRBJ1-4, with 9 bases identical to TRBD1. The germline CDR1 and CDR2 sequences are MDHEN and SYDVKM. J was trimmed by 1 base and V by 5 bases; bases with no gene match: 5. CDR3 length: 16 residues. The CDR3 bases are TGTGCCAGCAGTCGGGACAGGGAGGGAACTAATGAAAAACTGTTTTTT. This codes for CASSRDREGTNEKLFF.

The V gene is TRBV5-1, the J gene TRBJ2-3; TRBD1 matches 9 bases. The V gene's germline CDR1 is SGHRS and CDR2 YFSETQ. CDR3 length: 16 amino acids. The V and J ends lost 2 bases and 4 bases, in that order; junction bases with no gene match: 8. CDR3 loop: CASSFTQGAGADTQYF. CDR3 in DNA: TGCGCCAGCAGCTTTACACAGGGGGCTGGGGCAGATACGCAGTATTTT.

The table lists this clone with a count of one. DNA for the CDR3: TGTGCCAGCGGACAGGGACAGACCCAGTACTTC. Translated, it gives CASGQGQTQYF. The rearrangement joins TRBV5-4 to TRBJ2-5; 8 bases map to TRBD1. The CDR3 has 11 residues. Germline CDR1 reads SGHNT; CDR2 reads YYREEE (reference sequence). V gave up 7 bases and J gave up 6 bases; unmatched junction bases: 2. The variable domain in full, completed from reference TRBV5-4 and TRBJ2-5, reads ETGVTQSPTHLIKTRGQQVTLRCSSQSGHNTVSWYQQALGQGPQFIFQYYREEENGRGNFPPRFSGLQFPNYSSELNVNALELDDSALYLCASGQGQTQYFGPGTRLLVL.

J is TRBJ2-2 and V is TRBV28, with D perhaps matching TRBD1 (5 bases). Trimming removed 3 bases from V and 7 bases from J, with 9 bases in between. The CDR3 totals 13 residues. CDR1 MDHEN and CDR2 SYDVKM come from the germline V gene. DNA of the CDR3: TGTGCCAGCAGTTTCCAGGGAATCGGGGAGCTGTTTTTT. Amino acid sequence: CASSFQGIGELFF.

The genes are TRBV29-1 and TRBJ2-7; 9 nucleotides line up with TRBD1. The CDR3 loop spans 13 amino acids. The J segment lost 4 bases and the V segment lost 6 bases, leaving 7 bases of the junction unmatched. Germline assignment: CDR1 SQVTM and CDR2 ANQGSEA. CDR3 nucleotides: TGCAGCGTAGGACAGGGGCTGGGATACGAGCAGTACTTC. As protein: CSVGQGLGYEQYF.

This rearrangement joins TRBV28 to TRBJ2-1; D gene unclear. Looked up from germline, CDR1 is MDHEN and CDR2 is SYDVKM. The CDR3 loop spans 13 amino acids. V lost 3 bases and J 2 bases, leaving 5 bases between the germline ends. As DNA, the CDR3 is TGTGCCAGCAGTTTTGACACCTACAATGAGCAGTTCTTC. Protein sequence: CASSFDTYNEQFF.

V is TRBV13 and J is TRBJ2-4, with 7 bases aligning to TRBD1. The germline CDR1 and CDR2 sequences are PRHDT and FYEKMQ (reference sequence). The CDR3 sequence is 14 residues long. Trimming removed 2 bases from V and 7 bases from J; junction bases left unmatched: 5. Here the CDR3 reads CASSLWETGNIQYF. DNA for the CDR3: TGTGCCAGCAGCTTATGGGAGACAGGGAACATTCAGTACTTC.

The CDR3 sequence is CASSYSEEGDEQYF. Here the CDR3 DNA reads TGTGCCAGCAGTTACTCTGAAGAAGGGGACGAGCAGTACTTC. This chain joins TRBV6-5 and TRBJ2-7; tentatively, D is TRBD1 (5 bases). This CDR3 region has 14 residues. Trimming removed 0 bases from V and 5 bases from J, with 11 bases in between. Germline CDR1 reads MNHEY; CDR2 reads SVGAGI.

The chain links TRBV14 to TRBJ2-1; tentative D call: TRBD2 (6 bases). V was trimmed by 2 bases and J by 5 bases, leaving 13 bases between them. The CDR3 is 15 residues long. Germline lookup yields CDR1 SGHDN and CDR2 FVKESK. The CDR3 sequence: CASSQLGLKNNEQFF. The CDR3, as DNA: TGTGCCAGCAGCCAATTGGGACTCAAAAACAATGAGCAGTTCTTC. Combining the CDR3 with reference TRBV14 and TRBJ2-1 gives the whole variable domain EAGVTQFPSHSVIEKGQTVTLRCDPISGHDNLYWYRRVMGKEIKFLLHFVKESKQDESGMPNNRFLAERTGGTYSTLKVQPAELEDSGVYFCASSQLGLKNNEQFFGPGTRLTVL.

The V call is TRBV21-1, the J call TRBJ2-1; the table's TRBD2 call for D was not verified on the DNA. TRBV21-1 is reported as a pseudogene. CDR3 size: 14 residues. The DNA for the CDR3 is TGTGCCCCCCGTGACGAGCGGGAGATCGATGAGCAGTTCTTC. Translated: CAPRDEREIDEQFF.

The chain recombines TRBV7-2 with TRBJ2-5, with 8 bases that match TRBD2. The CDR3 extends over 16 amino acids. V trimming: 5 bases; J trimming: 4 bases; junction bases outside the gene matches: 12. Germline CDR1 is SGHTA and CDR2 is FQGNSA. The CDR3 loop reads CASSVLSGTKRETQYF. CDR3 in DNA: TGTGCCAGCAGCGTTCTTAGCGGGACAAAGAGAGAGACCCAGTACTTC.

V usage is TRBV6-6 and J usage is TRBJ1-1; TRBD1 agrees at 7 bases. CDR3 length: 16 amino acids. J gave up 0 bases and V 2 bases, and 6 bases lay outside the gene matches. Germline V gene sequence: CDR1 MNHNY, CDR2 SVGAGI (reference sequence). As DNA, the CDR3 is TGTGCCAGCAGTTACCCGACAGGGTCTGTGAACACTGAAGCTTTCTTT. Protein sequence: CASSYPTGSVNTEAFF.

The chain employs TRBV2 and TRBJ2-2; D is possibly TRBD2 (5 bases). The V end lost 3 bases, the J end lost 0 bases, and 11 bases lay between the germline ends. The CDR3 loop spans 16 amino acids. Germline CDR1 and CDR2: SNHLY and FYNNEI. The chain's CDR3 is CASSDGLAANTGELFF. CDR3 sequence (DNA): TGTGCCAGCAGTGATGGGCTAGCCGCGAACACCGGGGAGCTGTTTTTT.

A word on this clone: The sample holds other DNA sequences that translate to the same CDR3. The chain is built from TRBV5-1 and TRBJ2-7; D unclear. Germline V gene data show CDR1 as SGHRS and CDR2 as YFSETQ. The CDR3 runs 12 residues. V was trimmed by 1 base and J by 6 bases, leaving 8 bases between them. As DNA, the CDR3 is TGCGCCAGCAGCTTGCCGGGTGCCGAGCAGTACTTC. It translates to CASSLPGAEQYF.

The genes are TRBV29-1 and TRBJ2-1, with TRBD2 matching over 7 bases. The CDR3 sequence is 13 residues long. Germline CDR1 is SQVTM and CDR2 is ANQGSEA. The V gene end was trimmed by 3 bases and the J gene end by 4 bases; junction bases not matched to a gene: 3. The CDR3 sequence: CSVEGEGYNEQFF. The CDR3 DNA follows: TGCAGCGTTGAGGGGGAGGGGTACAATGAGCAGTTCTTC.

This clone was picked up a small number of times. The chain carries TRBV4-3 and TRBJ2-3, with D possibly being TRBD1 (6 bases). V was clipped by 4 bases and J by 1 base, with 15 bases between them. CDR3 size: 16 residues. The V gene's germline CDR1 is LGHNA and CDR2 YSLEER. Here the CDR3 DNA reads TGCGCCAGCAGCCCAAAAGGGGGATTTGGCACAGATACGCAGTATTTT. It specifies CASSPKGGFGTDTQYF.

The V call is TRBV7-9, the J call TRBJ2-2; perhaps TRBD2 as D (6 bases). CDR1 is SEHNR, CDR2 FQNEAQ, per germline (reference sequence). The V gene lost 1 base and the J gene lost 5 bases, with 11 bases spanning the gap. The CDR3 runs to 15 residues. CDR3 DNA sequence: TGTGCCAGCAGCTTAGAGCAGGGAGGTACCGGGGAGCTGTTTTTT. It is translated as CASSLEQGGTGELFF.

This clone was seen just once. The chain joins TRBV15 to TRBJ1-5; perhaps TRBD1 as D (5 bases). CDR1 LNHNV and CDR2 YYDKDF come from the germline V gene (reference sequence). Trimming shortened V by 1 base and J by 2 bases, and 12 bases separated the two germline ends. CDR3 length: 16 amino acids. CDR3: CATSRVGADRNQPQHF. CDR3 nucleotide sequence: TGTGCCACCAGCAGAGTAGGGGCCGACCGCAATCAGCCCCAGCATTTT.

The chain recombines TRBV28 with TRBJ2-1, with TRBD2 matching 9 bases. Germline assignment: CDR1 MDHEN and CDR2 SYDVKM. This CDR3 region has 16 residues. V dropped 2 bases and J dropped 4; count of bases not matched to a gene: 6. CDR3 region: CASSLRLAGVYNEQFF. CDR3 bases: TGTGCCAGCAGTTTACGTTTAGCGGGAGTATACAATGAGCAGTTCTTC.

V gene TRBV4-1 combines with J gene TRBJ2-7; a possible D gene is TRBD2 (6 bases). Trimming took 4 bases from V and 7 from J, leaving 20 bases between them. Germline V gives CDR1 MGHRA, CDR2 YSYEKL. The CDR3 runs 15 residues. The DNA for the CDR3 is TGCGCCAGCAGCCCCCCGGGGGACCCCCGGAGGGAGCAGTACTTC. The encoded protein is CASSPPGDPRREQYF.

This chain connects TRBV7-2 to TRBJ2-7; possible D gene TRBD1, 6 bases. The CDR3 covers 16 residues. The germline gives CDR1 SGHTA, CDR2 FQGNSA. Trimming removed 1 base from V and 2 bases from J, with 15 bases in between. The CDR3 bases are TGTGCCAGCAGCTTAGGGGCCGGGACACTCACCTACGAGCAGTACTTC. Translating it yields CASSLGAGTLTYEQYF.

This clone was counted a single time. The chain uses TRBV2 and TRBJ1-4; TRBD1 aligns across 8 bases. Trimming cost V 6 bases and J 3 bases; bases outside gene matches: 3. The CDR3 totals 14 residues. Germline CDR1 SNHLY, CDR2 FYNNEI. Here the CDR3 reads CASRGQDPNEKLFF. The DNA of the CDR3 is TGTGCCAGCAGGGGACAGGACCCTAATGAAAAACTGTTTTTT.